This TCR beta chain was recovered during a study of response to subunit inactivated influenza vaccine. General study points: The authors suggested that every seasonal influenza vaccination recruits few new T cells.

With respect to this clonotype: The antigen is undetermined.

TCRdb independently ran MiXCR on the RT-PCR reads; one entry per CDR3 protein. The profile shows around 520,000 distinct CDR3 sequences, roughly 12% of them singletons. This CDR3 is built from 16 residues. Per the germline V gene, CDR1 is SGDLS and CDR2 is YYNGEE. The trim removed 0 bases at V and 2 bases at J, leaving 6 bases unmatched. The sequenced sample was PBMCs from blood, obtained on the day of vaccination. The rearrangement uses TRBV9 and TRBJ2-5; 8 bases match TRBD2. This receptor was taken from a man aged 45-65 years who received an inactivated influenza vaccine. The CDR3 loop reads CASSVGLAGLQETQYF. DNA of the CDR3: TGTGCCAGCAGCGTAGGGCTAGCGGGCTTACAAGAGACCCAGTACTTC.